This T cell receptor (beta chain) was captured by sequencing in a study of technical replicates of blood from four donors. V lost 0 bases to trimming and J lost 1 base, with 9 bases between them. This CDR3 is built from 15 residues. Germline V gives CDR1 SNHLY, CDR2 FYNNEI. The protocol was immunoSEQ multiplex PCR, while the TCRdb copy is restricted to in-frame clones and leaves out a portion. The profile shows some 77,000 clones, about nine tenths of them singletons. This sequence was found in a human donor in good health. The genes are TRBV2 and TRBJ1-1; perhaps TRBD1 as D (5 bases). Sequencing was performed on T cells isolated from PBMCs. The chain's CDR3 is CASSEALGGNTEAFF. For the CDR3, the DNA is TGTGCCAGCAGTGAAGCCCTGGGGGGGAACACTGAAGCTTTCTTT.